The clone carrying this T cell receptor beta chain was seen more than once but under ten times. Its specificity is unknown. The data belong to a study of response to subunit inactivated influenza vaccine. Findings and limits, study-wide: Few additional T cells are recruited per seasonal influenza vaccination, authors suggested.

TCRdb independently ran MiXCR on the RT-PCR reads; one entry per CDR3 protein. The sample yields under 850,000 distinct CDR3 sequences, about 18% seen once. The origin of this receptor is a man over 45 who received an inactivated influenza vaccine. The source was PBMCs from blood, collected 5 days after vaccination.

The DNA for the CDR3 is TGTGCCAGCAGCTTGGTGCCGGCGAACACCGGGGAGCTGTTTTTT. It translates to CASSLVPANTGELFF. The V and J genes are TRBV7-2 and TRBJ2-2; no firm D call. With 3 bases removed from V and 0 bases from J, the gap between germline ends came to 8 bases. This CDR3 is built from 15 residues. CDR1 SGHTA and CDR2 FQGNSA come from the germline V gene.